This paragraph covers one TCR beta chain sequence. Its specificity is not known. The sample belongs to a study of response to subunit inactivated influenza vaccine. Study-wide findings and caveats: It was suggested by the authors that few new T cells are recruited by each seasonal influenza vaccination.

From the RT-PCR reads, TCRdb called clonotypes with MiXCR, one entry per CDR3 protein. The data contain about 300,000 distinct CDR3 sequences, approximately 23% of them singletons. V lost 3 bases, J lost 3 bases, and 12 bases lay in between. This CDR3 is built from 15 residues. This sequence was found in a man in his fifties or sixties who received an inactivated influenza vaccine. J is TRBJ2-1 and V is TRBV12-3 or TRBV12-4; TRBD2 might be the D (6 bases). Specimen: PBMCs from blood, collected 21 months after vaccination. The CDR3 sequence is CASSFSSGLYNEQFF. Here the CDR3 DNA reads TGTGCCAGCAGTTTTTCAAGCGGGCTCTACAATGAGCAGTTCTTC.